This T cell receptor beta chain was found in a study of blood T cell repertoires in COVID-19. Germline V gene lookup returns CDR1 SEHNR and CDR2 FQNEAQ (reference sequence). V dropped 5 bases and J dropped 6 bases, with 17 bases sitting between them. CDR3 length equals 15 residues. The protocol was immunoSEQ multiplex PCR, while the TCRdb copy is restricted to in-frame clones and leaves out a portion. Of approximately 97,000 clones listed, over 75% are singletons. The specimen was peripheral blood. The gene calls are TRBV7-9 and TRBJ1-5; no firm D call. The receptor's source is a man between 60 and 75 years old with acute or convalescent COVID-19. CDR3 in amino acids: CASSPSPERGQPQHF. The CDR3 DNA reads as TGTGCCAGCAGCCCTAGCCCCGAACGGGGTCAGCCCCAGCATTTT.